Detailed here is one TCR beta chain. The data were taken from a study of somatic mutations in cytotoxic T cells in rheumatoid arthritis. CDR1 is SGHAT and CDR2 is FQNNGV in the germline V gene. V lost 5 bases to trimming and J lost 1 base, with 18 bases between them. CDR3 length equals 17 residues. The study pulled out CD4+ and CD8+ cells with positive magnetic bead selection and then checked their purity by flow cytometry. As originally analysed: Concordance between patient CD8+ clones exceeding 1% and published virus-specific TCRB sequences was infrequent. The table came from immunoSEQ multiplex PCR; TCRdb's copy has only in-frame clones and leaves some out. V, J and clone size reflect that table, while D and trimming were determined from the DNA. The profile covers thousands of clones, with 74% appearing a single time and around 15% taken by the ten largest.

Sample: CD8+ T cells sorted from blood. This chain uses TRBV11-2 with TRBJ1-3; D unresolved. The clonotype was recovered from an adult with rheumatoid arthritis. This CDR3 reads CASSPWSGGESGNTIYF. The DNA for the CDR3 is TGTGCCAGCAGCCCTTGGAGCGGCGGGGAATCTGGAAACACCATATATTTT.